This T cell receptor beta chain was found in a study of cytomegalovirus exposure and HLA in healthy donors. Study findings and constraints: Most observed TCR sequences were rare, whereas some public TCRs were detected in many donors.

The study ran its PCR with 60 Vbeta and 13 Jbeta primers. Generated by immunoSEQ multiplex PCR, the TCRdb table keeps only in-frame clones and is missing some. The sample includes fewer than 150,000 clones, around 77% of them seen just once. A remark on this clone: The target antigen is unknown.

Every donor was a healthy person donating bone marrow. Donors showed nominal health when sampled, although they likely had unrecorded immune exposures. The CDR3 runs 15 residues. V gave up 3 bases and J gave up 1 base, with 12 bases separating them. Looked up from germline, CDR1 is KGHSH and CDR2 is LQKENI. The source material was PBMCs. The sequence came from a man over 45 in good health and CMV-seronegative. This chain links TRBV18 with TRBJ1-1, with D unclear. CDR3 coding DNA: TGTGCCAGCTCACCTCTGAGTGGGAGGAACACTGAAGCTTTCTTT. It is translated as CASSPLSGRNTEAFF.